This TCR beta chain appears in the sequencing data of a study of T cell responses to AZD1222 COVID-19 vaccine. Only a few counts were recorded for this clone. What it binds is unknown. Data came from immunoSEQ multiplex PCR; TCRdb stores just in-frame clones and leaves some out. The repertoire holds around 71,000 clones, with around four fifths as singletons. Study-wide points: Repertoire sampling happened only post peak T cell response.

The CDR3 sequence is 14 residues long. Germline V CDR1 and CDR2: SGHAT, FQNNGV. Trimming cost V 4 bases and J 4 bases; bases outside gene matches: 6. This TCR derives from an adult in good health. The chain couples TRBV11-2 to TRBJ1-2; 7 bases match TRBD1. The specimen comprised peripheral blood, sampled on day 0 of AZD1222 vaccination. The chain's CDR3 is CASSSPTGSYGYTF. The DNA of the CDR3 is TGTGCCAGCAGCTCACCGACAGGGAGCTATGGCTACACCTTC. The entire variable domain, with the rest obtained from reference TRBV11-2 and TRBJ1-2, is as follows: EAGVAQSPRYKIIEKRQSVAFWCNPISGHATLYWYQQILGQGPKLLIQFQNNGVVDDSQLPKDRFSAERLKGVDSTLKIQPAKLEDSAVYLCASSSPTGSYGYTFGSGTRLTVV.